This paragraph reports one T cell receptor beta chain. This sample includes further DNA sequences coding for the same CDR3. These data originate in a study of blood T cell repertoires in COVID-19. CDR1 and CDR2 from the germline V gene are SGHRS and YFSETQ. This CDR3 is built from 15 residues. V lost 0 bases to trimming and J lost 2 bases; unmatched junction nucleotides: 2. In the original analysis: Amplification of reference gene primers was used by the study to estimate nucleated cell counts. The table came from immunoSEQ multiplex PCR; TCRdb's copy has only in-frame clones and leaves some out. D and trimming come from the DNA, and the V and J calls and clone size come from that table. Among over 400,000 clones listed, about nine tenths were seen once.

This sequence was found in a woman between 25 and 40 years old with active or convalescent COVID-19. The source material was peripheral blood. This chain uses TRBV5-1 with TRBJ2-7, with 10 bases lining up with TRBD2. The CDR3 DNA sequence: TGCGCCAGCAGCTTGGGGACTAGCGGACCCTACGAGCAGTACTTC. Translated: CASSLGTSGPYEQYF. The full variable domain, in which reference TRBV5-1 and TRBJ2-7 provide the parts outside the CDR3, is KAGVTQTPRYLIKTRGQQVTLSCSPISGHRSVSWYQQTPGQGLQFLFEYFSETQRNKGNFPGRFSGRQFSNSRSEMNVSTLELGDSALYLCASSLGTSGPYEQYFGPGTRLTVT.